The next 31 T cell receptor beta chains were all read from a single sample in a study of shared clonotypes between healthy human individuals. Method: immunoSEQ multiplex PCR; TCRdb's copy keeps in-frame clones and lacks some. Of more than 2 million clones listed, approximately 96% are singletons. The sequenced sample was naive CD4+ T cells sorted from blood. Noted subset: CD45RA+ positively selected. The source of these receptors is a young man in good health.

V is TRBV19 and J is TRBJ2-2; D may be TRBD2 (5 bases). Germline lookup yields CDR1 LNHDA and CDR2 SQIVND (reference sequence). The V gene lost 5 bases and the J gene lost 6 bases, with 13 bases spanning the gap. The CDR3 length is 14 residues. The DNA of the CDR3 is TGTGCCAGTAGTGACTCAGGAGCGGCCGGGGAGCTGTTTTTT. Amino acid sequence: CASSDSGAAGELFF. Variable domain in full (rest from reference TRBV19 and TRBJ2-2): DGGITQSPKYLFRKEGQNVTLSCEQNLNHDAMYWYRQDPGQGLRLIYYSQIVNDFQKGDIAEGYSVSREKKESFPLTVTSAQKNPTAFYLCASSDSGAAGELFFGEGSRLTVL.

The chain joins TRBV19 to TRBJ2-7; D perhaps matches TRBD2 (6 bases). The CDR3 runs to 19 residues. Germline V gene lookup returns CDR1 LNHDA and CDR2 SQIVND (reference sequence). Trimming cost V 6 bases and J 0 bases, with 27 bases left between them. The CDR3 coding sequence is TGTGCCAGTAGCGAGACAGCCAGAGGTCCCGGGACTCACTCCTACGAGCAGTACTTC. Protein product: CASSETARGPGTHSYEQYF.

This chain connects TRBV25-1 to TRBJ2-7; 9 bases fit TRBD1. V was pared by 4 bases and J by 6 bases, with 4 bases of the junction left unmatched. Per germline, CDR1 MGHDK and CDR2 SYGVNS. The CDR3 is 13 residues long. This chain's CDR3 is CASSVRTGAEQYF. CDR3 DNA sequence: TGTGCCAGCAGTGTCCGGACAGGGGCCGAGCAGTACTTC.

V is TRBV7-8 and J is TRBJ1-2, with a tentative D call TRBD1 (6 bases). The CDR3 totals 14 residues. V was shortened by 4 bases and J by 4 bases, with 13 bases between the two germline ends. Germline V gene sequence: CDR1 SGHVS, CDR2 FQNEAQ. CDR3 region: CASSSKTGGYGYTF. CDR3 DNA: TGTGCCAGCAGCTCTAAGACAGGAGGCTATGGCTACACCTTC.

The chain recombines TRBV7-9 with TRBJ1-2; 12 nucleotides agree with TRBD1. This CDR3 has 16 residues. J gave up 7 bases and V 5 bases, and 11 bases lay outside the gene matches. Germline loops: CDR1 SEHNR, CDR2 FQNEAQ (reference sequence). CDR3 coding DNA: TGTGCCAGCAGCGCCTCCGGGACAGGGGGCGTCGGTGGCTACACCTTC. Residues: CASSASGTGGVGGYTF.

The chain is built from TRBV5-6 and TRBJ1-2; 7 bases are shared with TRBD1. This CDR3 comprises 13 residues. With 4 bases clipped from V and 6 bases from J, the junction kept 6 bases outside the gene matches. Germline V gene sequence: CDR1 SGHDT, CDR2 YYEEEE. CDR3 in DNA: TGTGCCAGCAGCCCTGACAGGGACAATGGCTACACCTTC. It yields the protein CASSPDRDNGYTF.

V and J are TRBV28 and TRBJ1-2, with 9 nucleotides matching TRBD1. CDR1 is MDHEN and CDR2 is SYDVKM in the germline V gene. The CDR3 has 15 amino acids. The CDR3 DNA reads TGTGCTTCCGGGACAGGGACTCGAAACGACTATGGCTACACCTTC. Translation: CASGTGTRNDYGYTF.

The chain couples TRBV7-9 to TRBJ2-1; 7 bases line up with TRBD1. The CDR3 totals 15 residues. With V trimmed by 2 bases and J by 3 bases, 4 bases remained unmatched. Germline values: CDR1 SEHNR, CDR2 FQNEAQ (reference sequence). The CDR3 DNA sequence: TGTGCCAGCAGCTTAAGGGGGCAGAGCTACAATGAGCAGTTCTTC. Its protein product is CASSLRGQSYNEQFF.

This clone was counted once. This chain uses TRBV6-1 with TRBJ1-5; 10 bases agree with TRBD1. This CDR3 comprises 14 residues. J gave up 7 bases and V 6 bases, and 6 bases lay outside the gene matches. Per the germline V gene, CDR1 is MNHNS and CDR2 is SASEGT. The CDR3 bases are TGTGCCAGCAGACTCGGGACAGGGGAGCAGCCCCAGCATTTT. Translated, it gives CASRLGTGEQPQHF.

V and J are TRBV5-1 and TRBJ2-7, with TRBD1 matching over 7 bases. With V trimmed by 4 bases and J by 4 bases, 14 bases remained unmatched. Per the germline V gene, CDR1 is SGHRS and CDR2 is YFSETQ. CDR3 length: 16 amino acids. CDR3 loop: CASSATRQGKLYEQYF. The CDR3 DNA is TGCGCCAGCAGCGCAACCCGACAGGGCAAGTTATACGAGCAGTACTTC.

The rearrangement uses TRBV7-2 and TRBJ2-7; D is possibly TRBD1 (6 bases). Germline V gene lookup returns CDR1 SGHTA and CDR2 FQGNSA. Trimming left V 5 bases short and J 4 bases short, with 15 bases between. The CDR3 length is 14 residues. This CDR3 is CASSTSGTIYEQYF. The CDR3 region has the DNA TGTGCCAGCAGCACCTCCGGGACAATTTACGAGCAGTACTTC.

The chain uses TRBV2 and TRBJ1-2; 10 bases map to TRBD1. Germline V CDR1 and CDR2: SNHLY, FYNNEI. The V segment lost 6 bases and the J segment 5 bases; nucleotides outside the gene matches: 6. The CDR3 contains 14 residues. The CDR3 spells CASSLTGGLYGYTF. The CDR3 coding sequence is TGTGCCAGCAGCCTGACAGGGGGCCTATATGGCTACACCTTC.

In nucleotides, the CDR3 is TGTGCCAGCAGCGTAGCGCCCCTTATGAACACTGAAGCTTTCTTT. Its translation is CASSVAPLMNTEAFF. This chain connects TRBV9 to TRBJ1-1; D call uncertain. The germline V gene encodes CDR1 SGDLS and CDR2 YYNGEE. The CDR3 loop spans 15 amino acids. V lost 0 bases and J 0 bases, leaving 9 bases between the germline ends.

The chain links TRBV7-9 to TRBJ2-1; TRBD1 matches at 7 bases. The CDR3 extends over 15 amino acids. Germline assignment: CDR1 SEHNR and CDR2 FQNEAQ (reference sequence). The ends lost 4 bases at V and 7 bases at J; junction bases unmatched: 10. The CDR3 loop reads CASSSRTGAGNEQFF. DNA for the CDR3: TGTGCCAGCAGCTCCCGGACAGGTGCGGGTAATGAGCAGTTCTTC.

This sequence joins TRBV13 and TRBJ2-1; D is possibly TRBD1 (5 bases). With 5 bases removed from V and 6 bases from J, the gap between germline ends came to 11 bases. Germline assignment: CDR1 PRHDT and CDR2 FYEKMQ (reference sequence). The CDR3 length is 13 residues. The CDR3 DNA is TGTGCCAGCAGCCCCGACAGCTCCAATGAGCAGTTCTTC. Protein sequence: CASSPDSSNEQFF.

Of note for this clone: Within the sample, other DNA sequences also encode this same CDR3. The V and J genes are TRBV12-5 and TRBJ2-7; a weak D match, TRBD1 (5 bases). The V gene lost 0 bases and the J gene lost 2 bases, with 11 bases spanning the gap. Germline CDR1 and CDR2: LGHNT and FRNRAP. The CDR3 has 15 amino acids. CDR3 amino acids: CASGLVLGRAYEQYF. The CDR3 nucleotides are TGTGCTAGTGGTTTGGTACTGGGCAGGGCCTACGAGCAGTACTTC.

This clone was counted a single time. At one end, the junction sequence differs from germline, possibly due to a read error. The sample has other DNA sequences that encode this CDR3 too. This rearrangement joins TRBV7-7 to TRBJ2-5; D possibly corresponds to TRBD1 (5 bases). The CDR3 totals 13 residues. CDR1 SSHAT and CDR2 FNYEAQ come from the germline V gene (reference sequence). This CDR3 reads CASSLRGQETQYF. DNA of the CDR3: TGTGCTAGCAGCTTAAGGGGCCAAGAGACCCAGTACTTC.

The genes are TRBV4-1 and TRBJ1-4; unclear D gene. The germline V and J ends were trimmed by 2 bases and 3 bases, with 4 bases remaining between them. CDR1 and CDR2 (germline): MGHRA, YSYEKL. The CDR3 covers 13 residues. Here the CDR3 reads CASSQLPNEKLFF. CDR3 DNA sequence: TGCGCCAGCAGCCAATTACCTAATGAAAAACTGTTTTTT.

Turning to this clone: Other nucleotide sequences from this sample produce the same CDR3. This rearrangement joins TRBV30 to TRBJ2-7; possibly TRBD2 for D (5 bases). Between the trimmed V and J ends, which lost 5 bases and 0 bases, there was a span of 8 bases. Germline CDR1 reads GTSNPN; CDR2 reads SVGIG (reference sequence). The CDR3 is 12 amino acids. CDR3 bases: TGTGCCTGGGGACTTAACTCCTACGAGCAGTACTTC. This encodes CAWGLNSYEQYF.

As concerns this clone: An end of the junction does not agree with germline; a read error may underlie this. This chain joins TRBV7-7 and TRBJ2-7, with a possible D match to TRBD1 (6 bases). The CDR3 runs 14 residues. Per the germline V gene, CDR1 is SSHAT and CDR2 is FNYEAQ (reference sequence). The CDR3 bases are TGTGCTAGCAGCCCATCCGGGACACACTACGAGCAGTACTTC. It translates to CASSPSGTHYEQYF.

A remark on this clone: Other DNA variants within this sample encode the same CDR3. Written as DNA, the CDR3 is TGTGCCAGCAGCCGGGGAGGGACCTACAATGAGCAGTTCTTC. Translated: CASSRGGTYNEQFF. The chain joins TRBV7-9 to TRBJ2-1, with 7 bases matching TRBD2. Germline V gene sequence: CDR1 SEHNR, CDR2 FQNEAQ (reference sequence). The trim removed 5 bases at V and 2 bases at J, leaving 3 bases unmatched. The CDR3 contains 14 residues.

The CDR3 region has the DNA TGCGCCAGCAGCTTGGTGTCCTTTGGAGAGCAGTACTTC. Amino acid sequence: CASSLVSFGEQYF. The chain is built from TRBV5-1 and TRBJ2-7, with D unclear. Trimming shortened V by 0 bases and J by 7 bases, and 11 bases separated the two germline ends. The CDR3 contains 13 residues. The germline gives CDR1 SGHRS, CDR2 YFSETQ.

The V call is TRBV6-5, the J call TRBJ1-2; 10 positions match TRBD1. Germline lookup yields CDR1 MNHEY and CDR2 SVGAGI. The CDR3 covers 13 residues. With V trimmed by 5 bases and J by 5 bases, 2 bases remained unmatched. The CDR3 sequence: CASSRDRGYGYTF. CDR3 bases: TGTGCCAGCAGTAGGGACAGGGGATATGGCTACACCTTC.

In this sample, this clone turned up once. The gene calls are TRBV5-1 and TRBJ2-5; the match to TRBD2 covers 12 bases. V was clipped by 4 bases and J by 5 bases; unmatched bases: 15. CDR1 and CDR2 from the germline V gene are SGHRS and YFSETQ. This CDR3 contains 18 residues. This CDR3 reads CASSANLAGGPHFETQYF. CDR3 in DNA: TGCGCCAGCAGCGCCAACCTAGCGGGGGGGCCTCATTTCGAGACCCAGTACTTC.

This chain joins TRBV10-3 and TRBJ1-1; tentative D call: TRBD1 (5 bases). This CDR3 has 13 residues. Trimming shortened V by 7 bases and J by 1 base, and 10 bases separated the two germline ends. In germline, CDR1 is ENHRY, CDR2 SYGVKD. The CDR3 protein is CAIKGKGNTEAFF. In nucleotides, the CDR3 is TGTGCCATCAAGGGGAAGGGGAACACTGAAGCTTTCTTT.

This clone was detected only once. This chain connects TRBV4-1 to TRBJ1-1; no clear D gene. Germline assignment: CDR1 MGHRA and CDR2 YSYEKL. Deletions cut 5 bases from V and 4 bases from J, with 17 bases between. The CDR3 is made up of 15 amino acids. CDR3 in amino acids: CASSVAAGLSTEAFF. CDR3 nucleotide sequence: TGCGCCAGCAGCGTGGCTGCGGGGTTAAGCACTGAAGCTTTCTTT.

The chain carries TRBV18 and TRBJ1-1; D gene unclear. The CDR3 is 15 residues long. V was shortened by 1 base and J by 1 base, with 10 bases between the two germline ends. Germline V CDR1 and CDR2: KGHSH, LQKENI. CDR3 in amino acids: CASSPRTLANTEAFF. CDR3 nucleotide sequence: TGTGCCAGCTCACCACGAACGCTAGCGAACACTGAAGCTTTCTTT.

This chain links TRBV6-1 with TRBJ1-2, with a weak D call TRBD1 (5 bases). CDR1 and CDR2 (germline): MNHNS, SASEGT. This CDR3 comprises 15 residues. V was trimmed by 3 bases and J by 4 bases, leaving 15 bases between them. The CDR3 DNA sequence: TGTGCCAGCAGTGAGTTCCAGGGATTTTCCTATGGCTACACCTTC. This translates into CASSEFQGFSYGYTF.

This clone was picked up one time. The chain employs TRBV11-2 and TRBJ2-3, with D unclear. From germline, CDR1 is SGHAT and CDR2 FQNNGV. V lost 2 bases and J lost 4, with 16 bases in between. The CDR3 runs to 16 residues. CDR3 protein: CASSLSVGLGSDTQYF. As DNA, the CDR3 is TGTGCCAGCAGCTTATCGGTGGGATTGGGGTCAGATACGCAGTATTTT. The whole variable domain, filled in from reference TRBV11-2 and TRBJ2-3, reads EAGVAQSPRYKIIEKRQSVAFWCNPISGHATLYWYQQILGQGPKLLIQFQNNGVVDDSQLPKDRFSAERLKGVDSTLKIQPAKLEDSAVYLCASSLSVGLGSDTQYFGPGTRLTVL.

The chain links TRBV5-4 to TRBJ2-7; no clear D. Germline V CDR1 and CDR2: SGHNT, YYREEE (reference sequence). With 0 bases removed from V and 4 bases from J, the gap between germline ends came to 8 bases. CDR3 length: 13 residues. The CDR3 DNA reads as TGTGCCAGCAGCTTGGCTGGGCAGTACGAGCAGTACTTC. It yields the protein CASSLAGQYEQYF.

The chain joins TRBV10-1 to TRBJ2-4; 8 bases are shared with TRBD2. J was trimmed by 6 bases and V by 5 bases; bases with no gene match: 21. There are 19 residues in the CDR3. Germline lookup yields CDR1 WNHNN and CDR2 SYGVQD (reference sequence). CDR3 sequence (DNA): TGCGCCAGCAGTAAAGGTAGCGGGACGACTTTATTAGGTATAAACATTCAGTACTTC. Residues: CASSKGSGTTLLGINIQYF.